This T cell receptor beta chain was captured by sequencing in a study of blood T cell repertoires in COVID-19. Libraries were prepared by immunoSEQ multiplex PCR; TCRdb keeps only in-frame clonotypes and omits some of them. This sample has a few hundred thousand clones, with roughly nine tenths found just once. Assignments of participants to cohorts depended upon their own reported clinical history. CDR1 and CDR2 from the germline V gene are SGHDN and FVKESK. This CDR3 contains 12 residues. The V end lost 4 bases, the J end lost 3 bases, and 7 bases lay between the germline ends. This clone was counted between two and nine times.

V usage is TRBV14 and J usage is TRBJ2-7; maybe TRBD2 (6 bases). The clonotype comes from a woman in her 30s who had recovered from COVID-19. The sequenced sample was PBMCs or T cells enriched from blood (not recorded which). The CDR3 is CASSRDFYEQYF. The CDR3 DNA reads as TGTGCCAGCAGCCGGGACTTCTACGAGCAGTACTTC.